A selection of T cell receptor beta chains follows, all from one sample in a study of preoperative IRX-2 immunotherapy in early breast cancer. Libraries were prepared by immunoSEQ multiplex PCR; TCRdb keeps only in-frame clonotypes and omits some of them. The sample shows tens of thousands of clones, about four fifths of them seen only once. Sequences were derived from lymph node tissue, sampled after IRX-2 immunotherapy. The receptors originated from a human donor with breast cancer. Each CDR3 is given with its conserved first and last residue. The D gene is left open where the match is weak. Size values are once, few and many counts, or a class for expanded clones, and some rows have none.

j_call v_call d_call clone_size cdr3_nt cdr3_aa
TRBJ1-4 TRBV15 NA NA TGTGCCACCAGCAGCGATAGGACTGCACTTAATGAAAAACTGTTTTTT CATSSDRTALNEKLFF
TRBJ1-6 TRBV30 NA NA TGTGCCTGGAGTTCTGTCCGGGCCGGGGATTCACCCCTCCACTTT CAWSSVRAGDSPLHF
TRBJ2-4 TRBV19 NA NA TGTGCCAGTAGTATTGGACGGATTATAGCCAAAAACATTCAGTACTTC CASSIGRIIAKNIQYF
TRBJ1-1 TRBV11-3 NA NA TGTGCCAGCAGCCCCCCGTTGGTCATGAACACTGAAGCTTTCTTT CASSPPLVMNTEAFF
TRBJ2-5 TRBV5-1 NA once TGCGCCAGCAGCTTTGGCGGATCCCAAGAGACCCAGTACTTC CASSFGGSQETQYF
TRBJ2-7 TRBV11-3 NA few TGTGCCAGCAGCTTTAGGACAGAGTCCTACGAGCAGTACTTC CASSFRTESYEQYF
TRBJ2-7 TRBV19 TRBD1 NA TGTGCCAGTAGTATCGACAGGGGGCCCTACGAGCAGTACTTC CASSIDRGPYEQYF
TRBJ1-6 TRBV11-3 NA NA TGTGCCAGCAGCTTAACGGGACTCGTGGATTCACCCCTCCACTTT CASSLTGLVDSPLHF
TRBJ1-3 TRBV7-1 NA NA TGTGCCAGCAGCCTCCCTGGACTGACCTCTGGAAACACCATATATTTT CASSLPGLTSGNTIYF
TRBJ1-2 TRBV5-1 NA NA TGCGCCAGCAGCTTATTCTCAGGGCTGGGGGGCTACACCTTC CASSLFSGLGGYTF
TRBJ2-5 TRBV29-1 NA NA TGCAGCGTCCAAGGGGGAGGGAGGGAGACCCAGTACTTC CSVQGGGRETQYF
TRBJ1-1 TRBV9 NA NA TGTGCCAGCAGCCTCCGCCCGGGGCCTTCGACTGAAGCTTTCTTT CASSLRPGPSTEAFF
TRBJ1-2 TRBV6-8 NA NA TGTGCCAGCAGTTACAGAACCGGGATAGGGGGCTATGGCTACACCTTC CASSYRTGIGGYGYTF
TRBJ1-1 TRBV11-3 NA NA TGTGCCAGCAGCCGCGGTCGGCCTAGCACTGAAGCTTTCTTT CASSRGRPSTEAFF
TRBJ1-2 TRBV14 NA NA TGTGCCAGCAGCCACACGGTTTACGCGGATGGCTACACCTTC CASSHTVYADGYTF
TRBJ1-2 TRBV6-8 NA NA TGTGCCATCGGGGAGGAAAGGTATGGCTACACCTTC CAIGEERYGYTF
TRBJ2-3 TRBV10-1 NA once TGCGCCAGCAGTGAGTCTTTAGATACGCAGTATTTT CASSESLDTQYF
TRBJ2-7 TRBV30 NA NA TGTGCCTGGAGTCTAAACGTTAGACGTCCGTACTCCTACGAGCAGTACTTC CAWSLNVRRPYSYEQYF
TRBJ2-7 TRBV7-6 NA NA TGTGCCAGCAGACGGGACCAGAGCTCCTACGAGCAGTACTTC CASRRDQSSYEQYF
TRBJ2-7 TRBV11-3 NA NA TGTGCCAGCAGCTCTCGACTCGCGAGCTCCTACGAGCAGTACTTC CASSSRLASSYEQYF
TRBJ1-2 TRBV18 NA NA TGTGCCAGCTCACCCCTATCCTCTAACTATGGCTACACCTTC CASSPLSSNYGYTF
TRBJ1-6 TRBV6-8 NA few TGTGCCATCAGTGGTGTCGTCGCGGATTCACCCCTCCACTTT CAISGVVADSPLHF
TRBJ2-3 TRBV4-1 NA NA TGCGCCAGCAGCCAAGAACTCGGGCGGCCCTTGGTACCCAGCACAGATACGCAGTATTTT CASSQELGRPLVPSTDTQYF
TRBJ1-2 TRBV6-8 TRBD1 once TGTGCCAGCAGTCAGGGGGCCGTTGGCTACACCTTC CASSQGAVGYTF
TRBJ2-3 TRBV5-1 TRBD1 NA TGCGCCAGCAGCTCTCGGACAGGGTCGACCACAGATACGCAGTATTTT CASSSRTGSTTDTQYF
TRBJ2-5 TRBV6-8 TRBD2 NA TGTGCCAGCAGTAACCCCCCCGACTCGGGACTAGGCCTAGGGGAGACCCAGTACTTC CASSNPPDSGLGLGETQYF
TRBJ2-2 TRBV11-3 TRBD2 NA TGTGCCAGCAGACTAGCGGGGGGGAACACCGGGGAGCTGTTTTTT CASRLAGGNTGELFF
TRBJ1-2 TRBV7-1 TRBD1 NA TGTGCCAGCAGCTTAGGGGGACAGGGCGGCTACACCTTC CASSLGGQGGYTF
TRBJ2-5 TRBV11-3 NA NA TGTGCCAGCAGCCCTGGTGGGTCCCTGGGGGCAGAGACCCAGTACTTC CASSPGGSLGAETQYF
TRBJ1-1 TRBV11-3 NA NA TGTGCCAGCAGCCTATTTGGGCGGGGGAACACTGAAGCTTTCTTT CASSLFGRGNTEAFF
TRBJ1-3 TRBV30 NA NA TGTGCCTGGAGTACCACAGGGACAGGAAACACCATATATTTT CAWSTTGTGNTIYF
TRBJ2-7 TRBV1 NA NA TGCGCCAGCAGCCAAGAATTACCCCTAAGGACCTACGAGCAGTACTTC CASSQELPLRTYEQYF
TRBJ1-6 TRBV11-3 NA few TGTGCCAGCAGCTTGGGTGACCAGATTAATTCACCCCTCCACTTT CASSLGDQINSPLHF
TRBJ1-2 TRBV6-8 NA NA TGTGCCAGCTCTGGACAGAAGTATGGCTACACCTTC CASSGQKYGYTF
TRBJ1-4 TRBV6-8 TRBD1 NA TGTGCCAGCAGACGAGCAGGGGGCGAATATGAAAAACTGTTTTTT CASRRAGGEYEKLFF
TRBJ1-2 TRBV11-3 NA NA TGTGCCAGCAGCACTACGGGACGGGATTATGGCTACACCTTC CASSTTGRDYGYTF
TRBJ2-2 TRBV11-3 TRBD1 NA TGTGCCAGCAGCTGGACAGGGAAGACCGGGGAGCTGTTTTTT CASSWTGKTGELFF
TRBJ2-7 TRBV28 NA NA TGTGCCAGCAGTTCCCGGGGACCCTACGAGCAGTACTTC CASSSRGPYEQYF
TRBJ2-6 TRBV12-5 NA few TGTGCTAGTGGTTTGGGACAGCCCAGCTCTGGGGCCAACGTCCTGACTTTC CASGLGQPSSGANVLTF
TRBJ1-1 TRBV6-8 NA NA TGTGCCAGCAGTGATGCCCCAACAGGCGCTCCCATGAACACTGAAGCTTTCTTT CASSDAPTGAPMNTEAFF
TRBJ1-6 TRBV6-8 TRBD1 once TGTGCCAGCAGAATAACAGGGGATGGTTCACCCCTCCACTTT CASRITGDGSPLHF